These 10 T cell receptor beta chains were sequenced from one sample in a study of blood T cell repertoires in COVID-19 (dated by TCRdb to the early 2020s). Library method: the immunoSEQ multiplex PCR assay. The source is immuneACCESS, and TCRdb retained only in-frame sequences with V and J called. Part of the clones is not carried over; for the studies checked, unresolved V genes explain less than half of this, and the remainder is unexplained. The sample contains about 55,000 clones, approximately 78% of them found a single time. The biggest ten clones account for approximately 6% of the sample. The sample consisted of peripheral blood. These TCRs come from a human donor in a cohort sampled during active or convalescent COVID-19.

The chain is built from TRBV7-2 and TRBJ2-7; D is possibly TRBD1 (6 bases). Trimming shortened V by 6 bases and J by 2 bases, and 14 bases separated the two germline ends. The V gene's germline CDR1 is SGHTA and CDR2 FQGNSA. This CDR3 contains 14 residues. The DNA of the CDR3 is TGTGCCAGCAGTATAATACAGGGAGCCTACGAGCAGTACTTC. It translates to CASSIIQGAYEQYF. Variable domain in full (rest from reference TRBV7-2 and TRBJ2-7): GAGVSQSPSNKVTEKGKDVELRCDPISGHTALYWYRQSLGQGLEFLIYFQGNSAPDKSGLPSDRFSAERTGGSVSTLTIQRTQQEDSAVYLCASSIIQGAYEQYFGPGTRLTVT.

This rearrangement joins TRBV6-6 to TRBJ1-5; unclear D gene. The V gene lost 5 bases and the J gene lost 2 bases, with 10 bases spanning the gap. The CDR3 runs to 14 residues. Germline loops: CDR1 MNHNY, CDR2 SVGAGI (reference sequence). The CDR3 bases are TGTGCCAGCAGTCCGGCCGCGGGCAATCAGCCCCAGCATTTT. Protein: CASSPAAGNQPQHF.

This clone was observed a single time. V and J are TRBV7-8 and TRBJ1-2; 7 bases map to TRBD1. The CDR3 loop spans 13 amino acids. Losses at the gene ends were 5 bases for V and 8 bases for J; bases not matched to a gene: 8. Germline assignment: CDR1 SGHVS and CDR2 FQNEAQ. The CDR3 protein is CASSLDRVGGYTF. The CDR3 DNA follows: TGTGCCAGCAGCCTCGACAGGGTGGGAGGCTACACCTTC. Filled out from reference TRBV7-8 and TRBJ1-2, the complete variable domain reads GAGVSQSPRYKVAKRGQDVALRCDPISGHVSLFWYQQALGQGPEFLTYFQNEAQLDKSGLPSDRFFAERPEGSVSTLKIQRTQQEDSAVYLCASSLDRVGGYTFGSGTRLTVV.

V and J are TRBV5-3 and TRBJ2-7, with 8 bases matching TRBD2. TRBV5-3 is given ORF status, its function remaining uncertain. The CDR3 loop spans 14 amino acids. Unmatched junction bases numbered 15, after V lost 10 bases and J lost 6 bases. DNA of the CDR3: TGTGCCCCTTCCCGGGGGGGGCGCCGGGGCGAGCAGTACTTC. Residues: CAPSRGGRRGEQYF.

This clone was picked up one time. The genes are TRBV27 and TRBJ2-1, with D perhaps TRBD1 (5 bases). Trimming removed 1 base from V and 5 bases from J, with 9 bases in between. Germline V lookup: CDR1 MNHEY, CDR2 SMNVEV (reference sequence). The CDR3 sequence is 14 residues long. The CDR3 nucleotides are TGTGCCAGCAGTTTATACGTGGGGCACAATGAGCAGTTCTTC. It yields the protein CASSLYVGHNEQFF.

The chain employs TRBV28 and TRBJ1-1, with no clear D. Germline lookup yields CDR1 MDHEN and CDR2 SYDVKM. CDR3 length: 13 residues. V lost 2 bases and J 1 base, leaving 5 bases between the germline ends. CDR3 DNA sequence: TGTGCCAGCAGTTTAGACACGAACACTGAAGCTTTCTTT. Its protein product is CASSLDTNTEAFF.

The rearrangement uses TRBV30 and TRBJ1-1; D is ambiguous. Germline V gene data show CDR1 as GTSNPN and CDR2 as SVGIG (reference sequence). The V and J ends lost 2 bases and 1 base respectively, with 5 bases between them. The CDR3 sequence is 12 residues long. This CDR3 is CAWSNGNTEAFF. The CDR3 DNA is TGTGCCTGGAGTAACGGGAACACTGAAGCTTTCTTT.

The V gene is TRBV11-2, the J gene TRBJ1-4, with 9 bases aligning to TRBD1. CDR1 and CDR2 from the germline V gene are SGHAT and FQNNGV. The CDR3 contains 16 residues. The junction had 10 bases not matched to a gene; V was cut back by 5 bases and J by 6 bases. Written as DNA, the CDR3 is TGTGCCAGCAGCCCACCGAACCGGGACAGGGATGAAAAACTGTTTTTT. Encoded protein: CASSPPNRDRDEKLFF.

The gene calls are TRBV10-3 and TRBJ1-4; TRBD1 is a possible D gene (5 bases). Germline CDR1 is ENHRY and CDR2 is SYGVKD. V lost 4 bases, J lost 3 bases, and 15 bases lay in between. There are 16 residues in the CDR3. The CDR3 bases are TGTGCCATCAGTGGATCCGCAGGGAAGGCTAATGAAAAACTGTTTTTT. Translation gives CAISGSAGKANEKLFF.

The chain is built from TRBV7-8 and TRBJ1-5, with 9 bases aligning to TRBD1. Germline values: CDR1 SGHVS, CDR2 FQNEAQ. This CDR3 region has 19 residues. Trimming at V came to 1 base and at J to 1 base, leaving 11 bases not matched to a gene. The CDR3 coding sequence is TGTGCCAGCAGCTTAGGGTACTCGGACAGGGGAATGAGCAATCAGCCCCAGCATTTT. It is translated as CASSLGYSDRGMSNQPQHF.